This T cell receptor beta chain stems from a study of T-cell reconstitution after alpha-beta-depleted transplantation in children. This clonotype was recorded at least ten times. Unique molecular identifiers featured in how the TCRbeta library was prepared. TCRdb processed the PCR reads anew with MiXCR; each CDR3 protein has one entry. The sample lists 480,000 or so distinct CDR3 sequences; about 10% were seen once. V lost 3 bases, J lost 5 bases, and 13 bases lay in between. The CDR3 is 14 amino acids. Per germline, CDR1 MNHEY and CDR2 SMNVEV (reference sequence). Sequenced here: PBMCs, sampled before TCRalphabeta/CD19-depleted stem cell transplant. The source of this sequence is a child aged 2-15 years with inherited bone marrow failure, due to receive a stem cell transplant. The V and J genes are TRBV27 and TRBJ1-2, with a possible D match to TRBD1 (6 bases). CDR3 DNA sequence: TGTGCCAGCAGTTTGGGGGGCGGCTTTTATGGCTACACCTTC. Amino acid sequence: CASSLGGGFYGYTF.